This T cell receptor beta chain stems from a study of shared clonotypes between healthy human individuals. Findings of the study overall: Around 5.3% of naive CD4 clonotypes were shared across several donors.

A remark on this clone: What it binds is unknown.

CDR1 is ENHRY and CDR2 is SYGVKD in the germline V gene. The ends were cut back, 6 bases at V and 6 bases at J, with 9 bases in the middle. The CDR3 is made up of 12 amino acids. Sorted-subset replicate PCR reactions contained 150 to 200 ng DNA, corresponding to tens of thousands of T cell genomes. Some clones are missing from TCRdb's copy, which holds only in-frame ones; the method was immunoSEQ multiplex PCR. The sample includes around 1,900,000 clones, approximately 92% of them seen just once. Selected positively for CCR7 and CD45RO-negative, naive CD8 cells excluded terminally differentiated effector memory CD45RA+ cells. HIV-negative, healthy adults without recent acute infections or vaccinations were the donors. Each sample came from a Caucasian adult donor living in Nashville, Tennessee.

Sequencing was performed on naive CD8+ T cells from PBMCs. This receptor was obtained from a man younger than 30 in good health. Some clones in this sample may be carry-over from other donors' samples. This chain links TRBV10-3 with TRBJ1-3; possible D gene TRBD1, 5 bases. In DNA form, the CDR3 reads TGTGCCATCAGGGGGGATGAAAACACCATATATTTT. Its translation is CAIRGDENTIYF.